What follows is one TCR beta chain and its context. This specimen comes from a study of T cell changes during pregnancy in multiple sclerosis. V was clipped by 4 bases and J by 2 bases, with 5 bases between them. The CDR3 has 12 amino acids. Germline lookup yields CDR1 SGHRS and CDR2 YFSETQ. TCRdb's table, derived via immunoSEQ multiplex PCR, lists solely in-frame clones and lacks some. The sample records tens of thousands of clones, 88% being singletons. The receptor was derived from a female donor with multiple sclerosis, enrolled in a pregnancy study. This material consisted of peripheral blood, taken in the first trimester of pregnancy. This rearrangement joins TRBV5-1 to TRBJ2-3; D gene uncertain. The DNA for the CDR3 is TGCGCCAGCAGCCTTTACACAGATACGCAGTATTTT. Amino acid sequence: CASSLYTDTQYF.